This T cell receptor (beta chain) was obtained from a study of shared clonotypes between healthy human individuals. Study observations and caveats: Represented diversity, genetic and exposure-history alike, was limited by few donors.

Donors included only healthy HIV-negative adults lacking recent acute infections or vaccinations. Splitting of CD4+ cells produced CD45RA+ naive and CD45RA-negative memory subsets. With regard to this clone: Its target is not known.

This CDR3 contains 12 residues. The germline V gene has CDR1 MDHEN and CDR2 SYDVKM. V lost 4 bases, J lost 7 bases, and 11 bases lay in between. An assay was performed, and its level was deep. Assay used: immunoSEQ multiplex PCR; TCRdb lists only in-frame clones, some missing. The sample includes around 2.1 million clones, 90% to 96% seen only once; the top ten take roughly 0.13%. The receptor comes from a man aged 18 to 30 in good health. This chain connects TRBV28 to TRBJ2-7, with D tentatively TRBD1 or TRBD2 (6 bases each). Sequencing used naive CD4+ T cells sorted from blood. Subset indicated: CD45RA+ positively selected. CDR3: CASSSTGREQYF. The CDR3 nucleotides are TGTGCCAGCAGTTCCACAGGGAGGGAGCAGTACTTC.